This TCR beta chain comes out of a study of T cell clusters in autoimmune cytopenias (dated by TCRdb to between 2018 and 2021). Some background on the complete study: A median TRB sequencing depth of around 53,000 reads per sample was reached, and a median of roughly 2,300 distinct TRB clonotypes per sample was obtained. TRB and IGH repertoires from peripheral blood were sequenced in autoimmune cytopenia patients at active disease and during treatment follow-up, with healthy, CLL and autoimmune hepatitis controls included alongside. The study was designed to test whether a disease-specific immune repertoire signature usable as a blood-based biomarker is carried by autoimmune cytopenia patients.

TRB amplification used 250 ng of peripheral blood genomic DNA, approximately 41,000 genome equivalents, per sample. Going by frequency, this clonotype is medium-sized (0.01 to 0.1%); no count is logged. Its antigen is currently not known. To amplify TRB rearrangements, a touch-down multiplex PCR protocol was run with the TRB-A and TRB-B primer pools combined in a single tube. Two consecutive PCR reactions with Phusion HS II polymerase added Illumina adapters and sample indices to the amplicons. The amplicons were gel-purified using the NucleoSpin Gel and PCR Clean-up kit, after which quantification was performed by Qubit and quality was checked on an Agilent 2100 Bioanalyzer. Sequencing of the libraries was performed on an Illumina MiSeq with 600-cycle, single-indexed, paired-end runs. In the original analysis: MiXCR version 2.1.12, together with the default MiXCR reference library, was used to align and assemble the TRB reads. A clone was defined by each unique CDR3 nucleotide sequence, and analysis was restricted to productive sequences with at least two reads. To assess repertoire diversity, an R script computed alpha-parameterized diversity profiles (alpha 0 to 5), which included the Shannon (alpha 1) and Simpson (alpha 2) indices. Combinatorial TRB VJ usage was computed with the tcR package and compared between cohorts by principal component analysis with ade4. TCRbeta CDR3s were clustered with GLIPH on cohort pairs matched by age and read depth, and cluster frequencies were compared by Wilcoxon test. After reprocessing by TCRdb, each CDR3 protein sequence is one entry, and no DNA is given. The V and J calls were determined by TCRdb, not by the authors. The table for this sample lists 4,000 or so distinct CDR3 sequences. The ten largest clones represent roughly 71% of the sample.

The CDR3 goes from the cysteine to the phenylalanine over 17 residues. The coding DNA is unavailable. CDR1 and CDR2 were assigned from the germline V gene (reference sequence) as MNHNY and SVGAGI. On the study overall, not on this receptor specifically: TRB repertoire shifts, with less even repertoires observed in secondary cytopenia and CLL, were mostly attributed to lymphoma bias rather than autoimmunity. The T cell clusters were defined in silico only, and their functional role remained to be validated experimentally. GLIPH results suggested that primary autoimmune cytopenia patients were missing physiological T cell clusters, with over 45 clusters found only in healthy donors compared with 17 found only in patients. Healthy donors showed about 3-fold more exclusive TRB clusters than active autoimmune hepatitis patients, consistent with an autoimmunity-wide signature. The cluster-lack signature was not observed for secondary cytopenia versus CLL, as the signature was apparently masked by the dominant lymphoma-associated repertoire.

Separately, the same data were catalogued under a study of T cell repertoires in aging, cancer and after chemotherapy. The second study's paper adds: Donors were distributed across six age groups ranging from 30 or younger to 70 or older, with at least three individuals included per group. In the hematological group, the paired samples taken before and after chemotherapy came from chronic lymphocytic leukemia patients given fludarabine- or bendamustine-based regimens. In total, the full dataset held millions of TCR reads. Significantly lower blood TCR diversity and higher clonality were observed in untreated patients with hematological or solid cancers than in age-matched healthy donors. In healthy donors, the decline in TCR diversity with age was mainly due to loss of richness, whereas in cancer patients loss of evenness also played a role. An increase in median generation probability over the chemotherapy interval was observed in both cancer cohorts, suggesting that the repertoire was reconstituted through rebound thymic output. According to the authors, the repertoire data do not allow conclusions to be drawn about immunological memory after chemotherapy. Lymphoid organ infiltration was present in the hematological cancer patients, and this infiltration may itself impair thymic emigration or the expansion of peripheral T cells. To look at immunoaging and at how T cells reconstitute after chemotherapy, the study profiled TCR beta repertoires in peripheral blood from both healthy donors and cancer patients. Alongside fewer than 100 healthy donors serving as a reference group, the cohort included roughly 220 cancer patients, of whom some 91 had hematological cancers and fewer than 140 had solid cancers. MiXCR versions 2.12 and 3.0.5 were used to process the TRB sequences. Shannon diversity, evenness, clonality (one minus evenness), and alpha-parameterized diversity profiles from alpha 0 to 5 were included as repertoire metrics. The IGoR algorithm was used to calculate generation probabilities for clones in the paired samples taken before and after chemotherapy.

What was sequenced was peripheral blood. The rearrangement joined TRBV6-6 to TRBJ2-3; checking the TCRdb D call of TRBD1 is not possible without DNA. This clonotype was obtained from a human donor with an autoimmune cytopenia or autoimmune hepatitis (not recorded which). This receptor carries the CDR3 CASSFPGQGGSTDTQYF.